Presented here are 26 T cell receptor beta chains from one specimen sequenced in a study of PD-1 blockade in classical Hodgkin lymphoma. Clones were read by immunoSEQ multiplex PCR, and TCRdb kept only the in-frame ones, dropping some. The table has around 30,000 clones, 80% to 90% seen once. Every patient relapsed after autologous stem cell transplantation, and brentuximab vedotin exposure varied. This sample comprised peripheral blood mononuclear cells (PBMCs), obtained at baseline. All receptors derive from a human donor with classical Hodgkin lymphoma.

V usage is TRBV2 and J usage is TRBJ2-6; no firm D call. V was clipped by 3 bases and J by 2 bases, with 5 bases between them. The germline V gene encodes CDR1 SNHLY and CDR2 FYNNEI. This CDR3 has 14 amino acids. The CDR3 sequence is CASSEIAGANVLTF. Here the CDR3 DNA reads TGTGCCAGCAGTGAGATTGCTGGGGCCAACGTCCTGACTTTC.

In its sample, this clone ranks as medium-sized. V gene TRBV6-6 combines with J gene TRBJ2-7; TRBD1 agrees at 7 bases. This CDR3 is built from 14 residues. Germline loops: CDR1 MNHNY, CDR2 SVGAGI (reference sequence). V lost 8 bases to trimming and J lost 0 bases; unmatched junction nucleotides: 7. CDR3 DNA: TGTGCCAGCGGCCAGACAGGGTCCTCCTACGAGCAGTACTTC. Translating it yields CASGQTGSSYEQYF.

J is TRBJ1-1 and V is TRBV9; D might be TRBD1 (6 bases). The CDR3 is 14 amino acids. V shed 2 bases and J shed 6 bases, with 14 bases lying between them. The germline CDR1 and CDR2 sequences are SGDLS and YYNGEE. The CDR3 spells CASSVGALVPEAFF. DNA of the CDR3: TGTGCCAGCAGCGTGGGGGCACTGGTCCCTGAAGCTTTCTTT.

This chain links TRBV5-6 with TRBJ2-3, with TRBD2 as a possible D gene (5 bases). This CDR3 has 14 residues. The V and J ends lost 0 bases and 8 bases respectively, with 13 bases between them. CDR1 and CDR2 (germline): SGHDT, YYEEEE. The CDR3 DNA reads TGTGCCAGCAGCTTGGCGGCGGGCTCGGGTACGCAGTATTTT. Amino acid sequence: CASSLAAGSGTQYF.

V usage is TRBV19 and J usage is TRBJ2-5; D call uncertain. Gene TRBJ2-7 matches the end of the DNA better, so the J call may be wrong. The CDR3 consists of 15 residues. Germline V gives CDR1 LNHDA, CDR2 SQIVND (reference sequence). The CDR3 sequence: CASSIGRPSSYEQYF. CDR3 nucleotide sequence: TGTGCCAGTAGTATAGGGCGGCCGAGCTCCTACGAGCAGTACTTC.

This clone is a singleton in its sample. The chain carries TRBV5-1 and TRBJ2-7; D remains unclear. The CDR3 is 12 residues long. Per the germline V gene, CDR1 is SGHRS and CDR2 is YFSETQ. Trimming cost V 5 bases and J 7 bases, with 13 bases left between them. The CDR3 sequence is CASREGWQEQYF. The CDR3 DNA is TGCGCCAGCAGAGAAGGCTGGCAGGAGCAGTACTTC.

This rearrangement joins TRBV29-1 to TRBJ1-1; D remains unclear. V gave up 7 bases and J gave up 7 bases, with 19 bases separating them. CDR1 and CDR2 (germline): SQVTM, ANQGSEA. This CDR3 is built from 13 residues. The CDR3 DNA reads TGCAGCGCCCAACTGACCACCTCAGGTGAAGCTTTCTTT. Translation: CSAQLTTSGEAFF.

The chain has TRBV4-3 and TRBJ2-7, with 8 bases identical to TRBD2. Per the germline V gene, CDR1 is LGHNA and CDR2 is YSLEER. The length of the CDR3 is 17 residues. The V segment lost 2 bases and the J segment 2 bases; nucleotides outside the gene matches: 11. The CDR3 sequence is CASSQFGARGGTYEQYF. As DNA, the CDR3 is TGCGCCAGCAGCCAATTTGGGGCCCGGGGGGGAACCTACGAGCAGTACTTC.

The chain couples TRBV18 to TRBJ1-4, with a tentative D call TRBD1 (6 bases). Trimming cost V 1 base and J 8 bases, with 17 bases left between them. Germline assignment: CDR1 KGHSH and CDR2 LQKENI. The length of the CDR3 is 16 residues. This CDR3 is CASSPRQAQGEEKLFF. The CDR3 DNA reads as TGTGCCAGCTCACCACGGCAGGCACAGGGAGAAGAAAAACTGTTTTTT.

The CDR3 is CASSLYGLRGPGTEAFF. CDR3 bases: TGTGCCAGCAGCTTATATGGCCTCAGGGGCCCAGGGACTGAAGCTTTCTTT. The V and J genes are TRBV11-3 and TRBJ1-1, with D perhaps TRBD1 (6 bases). Germline values: CDR1 SGHNT, CDR2 YENEEA. The length of the CDR3 is 17 residues. V was clipped by 2 bases and J by 5 bases, with 21 bases between them.

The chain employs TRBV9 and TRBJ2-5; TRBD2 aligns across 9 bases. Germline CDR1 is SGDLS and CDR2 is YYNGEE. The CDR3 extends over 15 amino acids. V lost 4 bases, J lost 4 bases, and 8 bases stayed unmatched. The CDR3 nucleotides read TGTGCCAGCAGCAGGGACCCGACTAGCGGAGAGACCCAGTACTTC. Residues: CASSRDPTSGETQYF.

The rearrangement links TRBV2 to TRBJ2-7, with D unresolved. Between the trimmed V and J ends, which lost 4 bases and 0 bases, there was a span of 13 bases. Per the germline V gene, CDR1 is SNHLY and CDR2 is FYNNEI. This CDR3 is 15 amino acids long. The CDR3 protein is CASSGPSLSSYEQYF. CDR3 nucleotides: TGTGCCAGCAGTGGGCCGAGTTTAAGCTCCTACGAGCAGTACTTC. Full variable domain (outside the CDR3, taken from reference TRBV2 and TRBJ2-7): EPEVTQTPSHQVTQMGQEVILRCVPISNHLYFYWYRQILGQKVEFLVSFYNNEISEKSEIFDDQFSVERPDGSNFTLKIRSTKLEDSAMYFCASSGPSLSSYEQYFGPGTRLTVT.

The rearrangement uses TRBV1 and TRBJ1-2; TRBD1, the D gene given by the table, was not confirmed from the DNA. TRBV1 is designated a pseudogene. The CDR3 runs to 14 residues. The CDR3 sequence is CTSSQDYRDYGYTF. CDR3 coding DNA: TGCACCAGCAGCCAAGATTACAGGGATTATGGCTACACCTTC.

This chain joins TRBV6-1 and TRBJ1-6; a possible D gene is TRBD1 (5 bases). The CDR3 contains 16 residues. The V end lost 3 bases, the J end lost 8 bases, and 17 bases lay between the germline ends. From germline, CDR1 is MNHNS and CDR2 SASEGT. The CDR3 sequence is CASSDSGIRGDSPLHF. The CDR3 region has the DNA TGTGCCAGCAGTGATTCAGGGATTAGAGGGGATTCACCCCTCCACTTT.

Here the CDR3 DNA reads TGTGCCTGGAGGAGAACAGGGGCCACCGGGGAGCTGTTTTTT. The encoded protein is CAWRRTGATGELFF. The rearrangement joins TRBV30 to TRBJ2-2, with 7 bases fitting TRBD1. The CDR3 loop spans 14 amino acids. Germline CDR1 reads GTSNPN; CDR2 reads SVGIG (reference sequence). The V and J ends lost 3 bases and 4 bases, in that order; junction bases with no gene match: 5. Full variable domain (remainder filled in from reference TRBV30 and TRBJ2-2): SQTIHQWPATLVQPVGSPLSLECTVEGTSNPNLYWYRQAAGRGLQLLFYSVGIGQISSEVPQNLSASRPQDRQFILSSKKLLLSDSGFYLCAWRRTGATGELFFGEGSRLTVL.

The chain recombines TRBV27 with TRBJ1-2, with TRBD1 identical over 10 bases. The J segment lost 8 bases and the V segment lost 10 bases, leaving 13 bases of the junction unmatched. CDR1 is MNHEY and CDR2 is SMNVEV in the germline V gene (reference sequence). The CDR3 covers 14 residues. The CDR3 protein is CATSQGTGVHGYTF. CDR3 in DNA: TGTGCCACCTCCCAGGGGACAGGGGTACACGGCTACACCTTC.

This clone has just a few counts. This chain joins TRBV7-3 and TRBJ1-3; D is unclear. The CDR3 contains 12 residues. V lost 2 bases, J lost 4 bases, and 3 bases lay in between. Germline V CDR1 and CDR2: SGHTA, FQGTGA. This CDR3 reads CASSLSGNTIYF. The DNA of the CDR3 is TGTGCCAGCAGCTTATCGGGAAACACCATATATTTT.

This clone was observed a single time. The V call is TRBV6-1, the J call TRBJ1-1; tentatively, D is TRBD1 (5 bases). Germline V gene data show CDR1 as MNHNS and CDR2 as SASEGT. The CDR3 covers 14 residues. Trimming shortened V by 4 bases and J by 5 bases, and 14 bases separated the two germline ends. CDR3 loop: CASSAFQGETEAFF. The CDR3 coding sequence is TGTGCCAGCAGTGCATTTCAGGGTGAAACTGAAGCTTTCTTT.

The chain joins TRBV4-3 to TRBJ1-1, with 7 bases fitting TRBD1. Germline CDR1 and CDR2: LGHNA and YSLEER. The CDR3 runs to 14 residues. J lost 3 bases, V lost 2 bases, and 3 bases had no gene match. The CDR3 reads CASSQPDRDTEAFF. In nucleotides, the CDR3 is TGCGCCAGCAGCCAACCCGACAGGGACACTGAAGCTTTCTTT.

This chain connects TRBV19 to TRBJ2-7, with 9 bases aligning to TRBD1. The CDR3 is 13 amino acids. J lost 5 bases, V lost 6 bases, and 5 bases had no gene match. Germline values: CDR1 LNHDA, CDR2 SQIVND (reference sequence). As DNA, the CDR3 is TGTGCCAGTAGAAGGACAGGGGCGAACGAGCAGTACTTC. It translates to CASRRTGANEQYF.

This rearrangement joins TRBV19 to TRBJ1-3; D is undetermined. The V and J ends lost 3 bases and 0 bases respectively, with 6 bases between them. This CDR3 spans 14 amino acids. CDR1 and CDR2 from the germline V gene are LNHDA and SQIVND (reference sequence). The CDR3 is CASSITLSGNTIYF. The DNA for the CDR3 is TGTGCCAGTAGTATTACACTCTCTGGAAACACCATATATTTT.

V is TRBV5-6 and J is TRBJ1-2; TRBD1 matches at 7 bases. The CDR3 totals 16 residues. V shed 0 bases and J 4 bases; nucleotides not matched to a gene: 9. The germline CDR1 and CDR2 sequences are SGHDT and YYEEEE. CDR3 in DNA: TGTGCCAGCAGCTTGGAAGGAGGGGGCCACTCCTATGGCTACACCTTC. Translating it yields CASSLEGGGHSYGYTF.

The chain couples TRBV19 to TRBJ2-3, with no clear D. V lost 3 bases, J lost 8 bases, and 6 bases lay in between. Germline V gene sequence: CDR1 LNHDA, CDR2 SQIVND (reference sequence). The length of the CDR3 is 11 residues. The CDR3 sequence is CASSIGPTQYF. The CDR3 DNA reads TGTGCCAGTAGTATTGGCCCTACGCAGTATTTT.

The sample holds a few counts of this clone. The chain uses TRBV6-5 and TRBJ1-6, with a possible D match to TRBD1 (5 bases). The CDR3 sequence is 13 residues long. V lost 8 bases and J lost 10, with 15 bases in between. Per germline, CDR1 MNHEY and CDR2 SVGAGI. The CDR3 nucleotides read TGTGCCAGCGGAAGGGGTAGTGGATCACCCCTCCACTTT. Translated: CASGRGSGSPLHF.

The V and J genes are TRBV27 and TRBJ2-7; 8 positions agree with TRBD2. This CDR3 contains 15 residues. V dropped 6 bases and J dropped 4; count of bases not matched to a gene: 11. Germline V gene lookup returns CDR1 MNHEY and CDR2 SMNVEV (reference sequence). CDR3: CASRPGISGDYEQYF. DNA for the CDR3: TGTGCCAGCAGACCTGGGATTAGCGGGGATTACGAGCAGTACTTC.

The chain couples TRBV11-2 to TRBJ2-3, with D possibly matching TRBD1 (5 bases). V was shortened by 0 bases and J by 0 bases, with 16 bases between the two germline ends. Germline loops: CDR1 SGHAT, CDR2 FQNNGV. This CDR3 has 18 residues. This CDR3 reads CASSLEGVQPLSTDTQYF. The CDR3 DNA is TGTGCCAGCAGCTTAGAAGGGGTCCAGCCCTTAAGCACAGATACGCAGTATTTT.